Included here is one T cell receptor (beta chain) sequence, with context. V was trimmed by 2 bases and J by 2 bases, leaving 7 bases between them. Germline-derived CDR1 and CDR2 are MNHEY and SVGAGI. The CDR3 is 13 residues long. The sample originates from a study of OX40 agonist ivuxolimab in advanced cancers. The data were produced by immunoSEQ multiplex PCR, yet TCRdb's version contains in-frame clones alone and is incomplete. Of roughly 25,000 clones in the sample, roughly 76% were seen once. This TCR was sampled from an adult with an advanced solid tumor such as melanoma, head and neck, liver or kidney cancer. Sequencing used CD4+ or CD8+ T cells sorted from blood, obtained in a trial of the OX40 agonist ivuxolimab. The gene calls are TRBV6-5 and TRBJ2-7, with D unclear. The CDR3 is CASSYDITYEQYF. CDR3 bases: TGTGCCAGCAGTTACGATATTACCTACGAGCAGTACTTC.